This TCR beta chain came from a study of blood T cell repertoires in COVID-19. The CDR3 is 14 amino acids. Trimming shortened V by 0 bases and J by 2 bases, and 7 bases separated the two germline ends. CDR1 and CDR2 (germline): MGHRA, YSYEKL. This clone was seen ten or more times. All enrollees were roughly 18 to 89 years old and from fewer than 30 US areas. Two consecutive negative NP/OP PCR tests, clearance, or resolved symptoms defined Cohort 3 recovery. Authors' analysis steps: Cell counts per sample came from amplifying reference gene primers. Sequenced by immunoSEQ multiplex PCR; TCRdb stores in-frame clones only, minus some. D and trimming were read from the DNA, whereas the V and J calls and clone size are those reported in that table. The data contain around 200,000 clones, approximately 85% of them seen just once; the ten biggest clones take up 6.2%.

The TCR comes from a man aged 40-49 years who had recovered from COVID-19. The source material was PBMCs or T cells enriched from blood (not recorded which). The chain has TRBV4-1 and TRBJ1-1, with D unresolved. The CDR3 nucleotides read TGCGCCAGCAGCCAAGACCCGTCTAACACTGAAGCTTTCTTT. It codes for CASSQDPSNTEAFF.